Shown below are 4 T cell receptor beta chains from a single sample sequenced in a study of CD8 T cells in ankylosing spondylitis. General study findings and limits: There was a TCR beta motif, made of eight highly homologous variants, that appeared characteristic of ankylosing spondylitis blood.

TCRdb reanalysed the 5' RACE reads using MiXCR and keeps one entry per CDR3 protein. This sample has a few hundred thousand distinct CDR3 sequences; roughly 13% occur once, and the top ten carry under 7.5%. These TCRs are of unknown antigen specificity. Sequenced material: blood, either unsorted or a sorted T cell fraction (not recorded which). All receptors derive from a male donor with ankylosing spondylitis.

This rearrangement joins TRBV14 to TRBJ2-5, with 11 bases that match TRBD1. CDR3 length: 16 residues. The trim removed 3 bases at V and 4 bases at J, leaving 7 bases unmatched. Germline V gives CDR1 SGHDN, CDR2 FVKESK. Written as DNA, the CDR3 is TGTGCCAGCAGCCAGAGGACAGGGGGCCGGTTAGAGACCCAGTACTTC. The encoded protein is CASSQRTGGRLETQYF.

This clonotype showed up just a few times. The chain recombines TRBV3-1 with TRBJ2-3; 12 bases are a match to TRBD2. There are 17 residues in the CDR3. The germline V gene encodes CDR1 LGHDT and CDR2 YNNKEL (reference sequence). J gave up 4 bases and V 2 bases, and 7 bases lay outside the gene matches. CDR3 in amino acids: CASSQSFPSGRADTQYF. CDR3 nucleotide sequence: TGTGCCAGCAGCCAATCATTCCCTAGCGGGAGGGCAGATACGCAGTATTTT.

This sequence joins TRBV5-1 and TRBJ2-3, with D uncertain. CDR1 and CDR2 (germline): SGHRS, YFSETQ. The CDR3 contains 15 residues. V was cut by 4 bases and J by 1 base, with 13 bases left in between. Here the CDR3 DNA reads TGCGCCAGCAGCCCCCGTTCCACTCGCACAGATACGCAGTATTTT. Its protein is CASSPRSTRTDTQYF.

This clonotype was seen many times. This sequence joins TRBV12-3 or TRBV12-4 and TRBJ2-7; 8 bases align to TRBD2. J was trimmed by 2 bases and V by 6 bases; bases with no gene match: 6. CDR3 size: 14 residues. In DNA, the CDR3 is TGTGCCAGCAGCATACAGACTAGCGCCTACGAGCAGTACTTC. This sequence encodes CASSIQTSAYEQYF.